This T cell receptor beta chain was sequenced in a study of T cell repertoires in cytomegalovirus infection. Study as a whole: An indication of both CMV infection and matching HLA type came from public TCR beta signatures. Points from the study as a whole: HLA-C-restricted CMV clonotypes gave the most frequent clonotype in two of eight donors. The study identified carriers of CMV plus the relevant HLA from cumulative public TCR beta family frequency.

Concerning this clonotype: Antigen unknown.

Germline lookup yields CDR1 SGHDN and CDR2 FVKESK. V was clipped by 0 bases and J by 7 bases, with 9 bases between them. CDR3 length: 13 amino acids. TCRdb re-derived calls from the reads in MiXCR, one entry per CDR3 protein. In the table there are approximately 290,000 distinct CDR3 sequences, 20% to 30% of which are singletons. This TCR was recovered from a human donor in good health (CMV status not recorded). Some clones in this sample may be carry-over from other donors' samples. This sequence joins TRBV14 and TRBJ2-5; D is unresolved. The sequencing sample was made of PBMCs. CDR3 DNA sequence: TGTGCCAGCAGCCAAGAACCGGGTTGGACCCAGTACTTC. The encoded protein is CASSQEPGWTQYF.